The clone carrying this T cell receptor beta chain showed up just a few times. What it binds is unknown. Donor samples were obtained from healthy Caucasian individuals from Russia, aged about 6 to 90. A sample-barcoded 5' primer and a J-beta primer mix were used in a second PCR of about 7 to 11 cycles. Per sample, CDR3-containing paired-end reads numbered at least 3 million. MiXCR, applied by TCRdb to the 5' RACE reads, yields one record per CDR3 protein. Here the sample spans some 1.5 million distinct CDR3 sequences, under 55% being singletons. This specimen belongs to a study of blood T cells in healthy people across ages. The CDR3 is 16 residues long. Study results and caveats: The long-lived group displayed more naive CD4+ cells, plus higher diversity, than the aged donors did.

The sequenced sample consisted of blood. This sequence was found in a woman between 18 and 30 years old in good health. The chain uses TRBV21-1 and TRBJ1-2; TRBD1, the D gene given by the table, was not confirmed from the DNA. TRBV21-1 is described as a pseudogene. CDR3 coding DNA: TGTGCCAGCAGCTCAAGAGGCAGAAGGGCGGACTATGGCTACACCTTC. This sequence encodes CASSSRGRRADYGYTF.